The rows below give T cell receptor beta chains drawn from one sample of a study of T cell repertoires in cytomegalovirus infection. TCRdb passed the reads through MiXCR, listing each CDR3 protein once. The table records about 68,000 distinct CDR3 sequences, approximately 24% of them present only once. Their recognized antigens are unknown. Sequencing was done on a sample of PBMCs, sequenced either directly or after in vitro stimulation (not recorded which). The receptors derive from a human donor in good health (CMV status not recorded). Some clones in this sample may be carry-over from other donors' samples. The CDR3 runs from the conserved cysteine through the conserved F or W. A D gene is named only where the DNA matches it firmly. A row's size may be missing; if present it is once, few, many or a size class.

J gene,clone size,V gene,D gene,CDR3 protein,CDR3 DNA
TRBJ2-1,many,TRBV6-5,TRBD2,CASSYPTSGSGKNEQFF,TGTGCCAGCAGTTACCCTACTAGCGGGAGTGGAAAGAATGAGCAGTTCTTC
TRBJ1-1,few,TRBV12-5,TRBD1,CASGFRDRENTEAFF,TGTGCTAGTGGTTTTAGGGACAGAGAGAACACTGAAGCTTTCTTT
TRBJ2-2,many,TRBV7-2,.,CASSFASRPGGELFF,TGTGCCAGCAGCTTCGCTAGCCGGCCCGGCGGGGAGCTGTTTTTT
TRBJ2-1,once,TRBV4-1,TRBD2,CASSQATLAGALKNEQFF,TGCGCCAGCAGCCAAGCTACCCTAGCGGGAGCTTTAAAGAATGAGCAGTTCTTC
TRBJ2-5,many,TRBV7-9,TRBD2,CASRPGTSGRQTQYF,TGTGCCAGCAGGCCCGGGACTAGCGGGAGACAGACCCAGTACTTC
TRBJ2-3,.,TRBV20-1,TRBD2,CSAIKAGVGDTQYF,TGCAGTGCAATCAAAGCGGGAGTGGGAGATACGCAGTATTTT
TRBJ1-5,few,TRBV12-3/TRBV12-4,.,CASSSGPGTQHF,TGTGCCAGCAGTTCCGGCCCCGGGACCCAGCATTTT
TRBJ1-2,many,TRBV7-2,.,CASSLAQTGSGYTF,TGTGCCAGCAGCTTAGCCCAGACAGGCTCTGGCTACACCTTC
TRBJ2-5,many,TRBV7-2,TRBD2,CASSRTSGETQYF,TGTGCCAGCAGCAGAACTAGCGGAGAGACCCAGTACTTC
TRBJ2-1,.,TRBV28,.,CASRPAGLSYNEQFF,TGTGCCAGCAGACCAGCGGGCCTATCCTACAATGAGCAGTTCTTC
TRBJ1-1,many,TRBV7-2,.,CASSLGQGKSSEAFF,TGTGCCAGCAGCTTAGGTCAGGGGAAGAGTTCTGAAGCTTTCTTT
TRBJ1-1,many,TRBV7-8,.,CASSLDRVGGEAFF,TGTGCCAGCAGCTTAGACAGGGTGGGCGGTGAAGCTTTCTTT
TRBJ2-5,.,TRBV20-1,TRBD2,CSARETSVRGETQYF,TGCAGTGCTAGAGAAACTAGCGTCCGAGGCGAGACCCAGTACTTC
TRBJ1-1,.,TRBV19,.,CASSEGRWNTEAFF,TGTGCCAGTAGTGAAGGACGGTGGAACACTGAAGCTTTCTTT
TRBJ2-5,.,TRBV20-1,TRBD2,CSAKTGTSGTQETQYF,TGCAGTGCTAAAACCGGGACTAGCGGGACCCAAGAGACCCAGTACTTC
TRBJ2-2,many,TRBV10-3,.,CAITGSFTGELFF,TGTGCCATCACAGGCTCTTTCACCGGGGAGCTGTTTTTT
TRBJ1-5,.,TRBV25-1,.,CASRASGEQPQHF,TGTGCCAGCAGAGCGTCGGGGGAACAGCCCCAGCATTTT
TRBJ2-4,.,TRBV6-5,TRBD1,CASSSYTLAGQGNIQYF,TGTGCCAGCAGTTCCTATACTCTCGCGGGACAGGGGAACATTCAGTACTTC
TRBJ2-6,many,TRBV12-3/TRBV12-4,TRBD2,CASSSPRLAGDSGANVLTF,TGTGCCAGCAGTTCACCCAGACTAGCGGGAGACTCTGGGGCCAACGTCCTGACTTTC
TRBJ1-5,few,TRBV6-2/TRBV6-3,TRBD1,CASRRQGYSDEHF,TGTGCCAGCAGGCGACAGGGATATTCCGACGAGCATTTT
TRBJ1-5,many,TRBV7-2,TRBD1,CASSREGGVYQPQHF,TGTGCCAGCAGCAGAGAAGGGGGCGTGTATCAGCCCCAGCATTTT
TRBJ2-4,.,TRBV20-1,.,CSARVLLAKNIQYF,TGCAGTGCTAGAGTACTGCTAGCCAAAAACATTCAGTACTTC
TRBJ2-5,many,TRBV6-1,TRBD2,CASSPTRAGEETQYF,TGTGCCAGCAGCCCCACAAGAGCGGGAGAAGAGACCCAGTACTTC
TRBJ2-1,.,TRBV28,.,CASLDGSSYNEQFF,TGTGCCAGCTTAGACGGGAGCTCCTACAATGAGCAGTTCTTC
TRBJ2-5,few,TRBV29-1,.,CSVVYRVKETQYF,TGCAGCGTAGTCTACAGGGTGAAAGAGACCCAGTACTTC
TRBJ2-5,.,TRBV10-3,TRBD2,CAISGLAGDGETQYF,TGTGCCATCAGTGGACTAGCGGGAGATGGGGAGACCCAGTACTTC
TRBJ1-1,.,TRBV2,.,CASAAEAFF,TGTGCCAGCGCAGCTGAAGCTTTCTTT
TRBJ2-5,few,TRBV30,.,CAWSPGPYQETQYF,TGTGCCTGGAGCCCCGGACCTTACCAAGAGACCCAGTACTTC
TRBJ2-5,.,TRBV6-1,.,CASLSAKPQETQYF,TGTGCCAGCCTCAGCGCAAAACCCCAAGAGACCCAGTACTTC
TRBJ1-2,few,TRBV3-1,.,CASSQGTRGSSYTF,TGTGCCAGCAGCCAGGGGACACGGGGTTCGAGCTACACCTTC
TRBJ2-5,few,TRBV6-1,.,CASRDGHQETQYF,TGTGCCAGCAGGGATGGACACCAAGAGACCCAGTACTTC
TRBJ1-1,many,TRBV25-1,.,CASTGTPRDGEAFF,TGTGCCAGCACGGGCACTCCAAGAGATGGTGAAGCTTTCTTT
TRBJ2-1,few,TRBV6-5,TRBD2,CASSYSIPSGIYNEQFF,TGTGCCAGCAGTTACTCGATTCCTAGCGGGATCTACAATGAGCAGTTCTTC
TRBJ1-2,few,TRBV11-2,.,CASSFGSGAYGYTF,TGTGCCAGCAGCTTTGGGTCGGGAGCTTATGGCTACACCTTC
TRBJ2-1,.,TRBV6-4,.,CASSDSHGVAEEQFF,TGTGCCAGCAGTGACTCCCACGGGGTGGCGGAGGAGCAGTTCTTC
TRBJ2-5,few,TRBV11-2,.,CASSSIGLDQYF,TGTGCCAGCAGCTCCATTGGACTGGACCAGTACTTC
TRBJ1-1,many,TRBV7-8,.,CASSSKTILTEAFF,TGTGCCAGCAGCTCCAAAACTATCCTGACTGAAGCTTTCTTT
TRBJ1-3,.,TRBV2,.,CASSESPSIENTIYF,TGTGCCAGCAGTGAATCACCGAGCATAGAAAACACCATATATTTT
TRBJ2-1,.,TRBV12-5,.,CASGFTPNEQFF,TGTGCTAGTGGTTTTACCCCCAATGAGCAGTTCTTC
TRBJ1-1,few,TRBV15,.,CATSLGNTEAFF,TGTGCCACCAGCTTGGGGAACACTGAAGCTTTCTTT
TRBJ2-1,.,TRBV5-1,TRBD1,CASTTGDMNEQFF,TGCGCCAGCACGACAGGGGATATGAATGAGCAGTTCTTC
TRBJ2-2,few,TRBV12-3/TRBV12-4,.,CASSSGFPGELFF,TGTGCCAGCAGTTCGGGGTTTCCCGGGGAGCTGTTTTTT
TRBJ1-1,.,TRBV12-3/TRBV12-4,TRBD1,CASSLGTGRGTEAFF,TGTGCCAGCAGTTTAGGGACAGGTCGTGGCACTGAAGCTTTCTTT